The 15 T cell receptor beta chains in this list originate from one sample, sequenced in a study of Graves' ophthalmopathy and Graves' hyperthyroidism. Amplified TCR beta CDR3 regions were obtained using RNA transcripts as template. Second-round multiplex PCR came after a first-round RT-PCR that employed HTBI primers. TCRdb itself ran the multiplex PCR reads through MiXCR, one entry per CDR3 protein. The table shows about 210,000 distinct CDR3 sequences, with 25% to 30% occurring only once. Sample: peripheral blood. These receptors originate from a man aged 50-60 years with Graves' ophthalmopathy.

This clonotype came up many times. The chain recombines TRBV27 with TRBJ2-7, with a tentative D call TRBD2 (6 bases). Looked up from germline, CDR1 is MNHEY and CDR2 is SMNVEV (reference sequence). The CDR3 consists of 14 residues. The V and J ends lost 3 bases and 4 bases respectively, with 13 bases between them. The CDR3 region has the DNA TGTGCCAGCAGTTTGAGGAGGACTAATTACGAGCAGTACTTC. As protein: CASSLRRTNYEQYF.

In its sample, this clonotype was seen many times. CDR3 nucleotides: TGTGCCAGCAAGTCCCCGGGACCCCAGAACACTGAAGCTTTCTTT. It yields the protein CASKSPGPQNTEAFF. J is TRBJ1-1 and V is TRBV28, with D perhaps TRBD1 (5 bases). The germline V and J ends were trimmed by 7 bases and 1 base, with 16 bases remaining between them. The germline gives CDR1 MDHEN, CDR2 SYDVKM. The CDR3 loop spans 15 amino acids.

The gene calls are TRBV6-5 and TRBJ2-5; weak D call: TRBD2 (6 bases). With 1 base removed from V and 4 bases from J, the gap between germline ends came to 10 bases. The CDR3 consists of 14 residues. Germline values: CDR1 MNHEY, CDR2 SVGAGI. CDR3 DNA sequence: TGTGCCAGCAGTTACTACCGGGACTTAGAGACCCAGTACTTC. It encodes CASSYYRDLETQYF.

Of note for this clonotype: A much larger clone differs by one base, so this may be a read error. The V gene is TRBV20-1, the J gene TRBJ2-7; D unclear. The CDR3 covers 12 residues. V lost 4 bases, J lost 0 bases, and 7 bases lay in between. Germline V gene sequence: CDR1 DFQATT, CDR2 SNEGSKA (reference sequence). DNA for the CDR3: TGCAGTGCTACAAAGAGCTCCTACGAGCAGTACTTC. This translates into CSATKSSYEQYF.

The chain is built from TRBV7-8 and TRBJ1-1; 8 bases line up with TRBD1. The trim removed 0 bases at V and 11 bases at J, leaving 5 bases unmatched. The CDR3 has 13 residues. Germline-derived CDR1 and CDR2 are SGHVS and FQNEAQ. CDR3 coding DNA: TGTGCCAGCAGCTTAGCCCGGACAGGGTGGGCTTTCTTT. Protein product: CASSLARTGWAFF.

There are many counts of this clonotype. V usage is TRBV12-3 or TRBV12-4 and J usage is TRBJ2-5; no clear D. The CDR3 extends over 15 amino acids. V lost 2 bases, J lost 1 base, and 11 bases lay in between. CDR3 region: CASSLKVSLQETQYF. The CDR3 DNA reads TGTGCCAGCAGTTTAAAGGTCAGCCTCCAAGAGACCCAGTACTTC.

This clonotype was counted many times. This sequence joins TRBV11-1 and TRBJ1-1; 9 nucleotides agree with TRBD1. Germline V gene sequence: CDR1 SGHAT, CDR2 FQDESV (reference sequence). There are 15 residues in the CDR3. Trimming at V came to 1 base and at J to 4 bases, leaving 4 bases not matched to a gene. CDR3 nucleotides: TGTGCCAGCAGCTTAGTGGGACAGGGCGCCACTGAAGCTTTCTTT. Protein: CASSLVGQGATEAFF. The variable domain in full, with the rest retrieved from reference TRBV11-1 and TRBJ1-1, is EAEVAQSPRYKITEKSQAVAFWCDPISGHATLYWYRQILGQGPELLVQFQDESVVDDSQLPKDRFSAERLKGVDSTLKIQPAELGDSAMYLCASSLVGQGATEAFFGQGTRLTVV.

The V call is TRBV12-3 or TRBV12-4, the J call TRBJ1-3, with 8 bases identical to TRBD1. CDR3 length equals 15 residues. The ends lost 1 base at V and 2 bases at J; junction bases unmatched: 1. CDR3 region: CASSLDRGTGNTIYF. The CDR3 DNA follows: TGTGCCAGCAGTTTAGACAGGGGGACTGGAAACACCATATATTTT.

This clonotype was seen ten or more times. The V and J genes are TRBV3-1 and TRBJ2-7, with 13 bases that match TRBD2. This CDR3 region has 14 residues. Trimming cost V 5 bases and J 6 bases; bases outside gene matches: 4. Germline assignment: CDR1 LGHDT and CDR2 YNNKEL (reference sequence). The CDR3 loop is CASSGLAGVGEQYF. CDR3 DNA sequence: TGTGCCAGCAGCGGACTAGCGGGAGTCGGCGAGCAGTACTTC.

This chain uses TRBV6-5 with TRBJ1-1, with D uncertain. CDR1 and CDR2 (germline): MNHEY, SVGAGI. Trimming removed 7 bases from V and 7 bases from J, with 19 bases in between. The CDR3 is 14 residues long. This chain's CDR3 is CASITPKGRREAFF. Written as DNA, the CDR3 is TGTGCCAGCATTACGCCCAAGGGTCGGCGTGAAGCTTTCTTT.

This clonotype was found many times. The chain employs TRBV20-1 and TRBJ2-7; TRBD1 matches 8 bases. The CDR3 contains 14 residues. Germline trimming cut 1 base from V and 7 bases from J; bases unmatched to any gene: 9. Germline-derived CDR1 and CDR2 are DFQATT and SNEGSKA (reference sequence). Written as DNA, the CDR3 is TGCAGTGCTAGAGGGGACAGGTCTCCGGGGGAGCAGTACTTC. This sequence encodes CSARGDRSPGEQYF.

This clonotype has at least ten counts. The chain joins TRBV7-8 to TRBJ2-2; TRBD2 matches 7 bases. The V segment lost 3 bases and the J segment 6 bases; nucleotides outside the gene matches: 1. Germline V gives CDR1 SGHVS, CDR2 FQNEAQ. The CDR3 contains 13 residues. This CDR3 reads CASSLTSPGELFF. The DNA of the CDR3 is TGTGCCAGCAGCTTGACTAGCCCCGGGGAGCTGTTTTTT.

This chain connects TRBV6-2 or TRBV6-3 to TRBJ1-1, with D possibly TRBD1 on 5 matching bases. The germline V and J ends were trimmed by 1 base and 2 bases, with 14 bases remaining between them. The CDR3 spans 16 residues. Germline CDR1 reads MNHEY; CDR2 reads SVGEGT. CDR3 sequence reads: CASSYFGGRGNTEAFF. In DNA, the CDR3 is TGTGCCAGCAGTTACTTCGGAGGGAGGGGCAACACTGAAGCTTTCTTT.

A note on this clonotype: The junction and the germline gene differ at one end; a read error may be behind it. This chain uses TRBV28 with TRBJ2-7, with D perhaps TRBD2 (6 bases). This CDR3 is built from 15 residues. Germline CDR1 is MDHEN and CDR2 is SYDVKM. The CDR3 loop reads CASSQAGGSLYEQYF. CDR3 nucleotide sequence: TGCGCCAGCAGCCAAGCCGGGGGATCCCTCTACGAGCAGTACTTC.

The sample holds many counts of this clonotype. V is TRBV12-3 or TRBV12-4 and J is TRBJ1-5; a weak D match, TRBD1 (5 bases). The V gene lost 5 bases and the J gene lost 4 bases, with 6 bases spanning the gap. This CDR3 contains 12 residues. In nucleotides, the CDR3 is TGTGCCAGCAGTAACAGGAATCAGCCCCAGCATTTT. This sequence encodes CASSNRNQPQHF.